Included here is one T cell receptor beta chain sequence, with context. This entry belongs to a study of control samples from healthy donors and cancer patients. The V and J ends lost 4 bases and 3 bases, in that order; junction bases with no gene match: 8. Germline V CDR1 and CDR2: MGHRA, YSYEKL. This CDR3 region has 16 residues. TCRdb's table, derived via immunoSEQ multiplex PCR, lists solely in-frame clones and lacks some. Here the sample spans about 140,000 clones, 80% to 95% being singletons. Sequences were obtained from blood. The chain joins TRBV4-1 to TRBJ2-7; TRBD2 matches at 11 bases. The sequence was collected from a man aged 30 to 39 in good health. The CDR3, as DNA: TGCGCCAGCAGCCTCTCCTTACTAGCGGGAGTCTACGAGCAGTACTTC. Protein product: CASSLSLLAGVYEQYF.